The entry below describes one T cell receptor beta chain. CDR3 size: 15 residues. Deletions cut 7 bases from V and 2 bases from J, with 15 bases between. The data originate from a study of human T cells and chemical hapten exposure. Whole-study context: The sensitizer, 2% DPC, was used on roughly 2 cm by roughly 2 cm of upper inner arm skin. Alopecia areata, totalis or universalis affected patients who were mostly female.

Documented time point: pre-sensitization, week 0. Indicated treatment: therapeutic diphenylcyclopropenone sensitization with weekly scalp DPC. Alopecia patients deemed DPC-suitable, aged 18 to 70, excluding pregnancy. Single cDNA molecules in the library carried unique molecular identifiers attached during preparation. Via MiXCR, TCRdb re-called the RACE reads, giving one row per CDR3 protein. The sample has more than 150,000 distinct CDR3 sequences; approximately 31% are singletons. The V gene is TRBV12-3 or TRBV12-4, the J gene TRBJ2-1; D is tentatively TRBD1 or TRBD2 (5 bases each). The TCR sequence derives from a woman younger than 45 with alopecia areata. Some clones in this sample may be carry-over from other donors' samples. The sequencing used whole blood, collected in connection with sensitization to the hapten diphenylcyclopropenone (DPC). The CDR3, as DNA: TGTGCCAGCAATTCCCGGGACGGGACCTACAATGAGCAGTTCTTC. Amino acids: CASNSRDGTYNEQFF.